The 20 T cell receptor beta chains below were found in one sample sequenced in a study of T cells in Graves' hyperthyroidism and ophthalmopathy. TCR beta CDR3 region amplification was performed from RNA transcripts. Using the HTBI primer set, a first-round RT-PCR was run on the TCR CDR3. TCRdb reprocessed the multiplex PCR reads with MiXCR, giving one entry per CDR3 protein. The sample holds just under 750,000 distinct CDR3 sequences, 35% seen once. The source material was blood. All receptors derive from a woman in her thirties or forties with Graves' hyperthyroidism.

The chain uses TRBV11-1 and TRBJ2-7; possible D gene TRBD2, 5 bases. CDR1 SGHAT and CDR2 FQDESV come from the germline V gene (reference sequence). Trimming removed 5 bases at V and 3 bases at J, with 11 bases between. CDR3 length equals 13 residues. CDR3 nucleotides: TGTGCCAGCAGCGTTCAGCGGATCTACGAGCAGTACTTC. Protein: CASSVQRIYEQYF.

The table lists this clonotype with many counts. V and J are TRBV9 and TRBJ1-5; D not resolved. This CDR3 has 13 amino acids. The V end was cut by 1 base, the J end by 5 bases, with 7 bases between. Germline V gene data show CDR1 as SGDLS and CDR2 as YYNGEE. The CDR3 protein is CASSVSTDQPQHF. The CDR3 region has the DNA TGTGCCAGCAGCGTATCAACAGATCAGCCCCAGCATTTT.

This clonotype was observed a single time. A much larger clone lies a single base off, so this may be a read error. The CDR3 bases are TGCAGTGCCCCGGGACCCAATAAAGAGGCCCAGTACTTC. Protein sequence: CSAPGPNKEAQYF. The rearrangement links TRBV20-1 to TRBJ2-5; the D call may be TRBD1 or TRBD2 (5 bases each). This CDR3 is built from 13 residues. Germline V gene data show CDR1 as DFQATT and CDR2 as SNEGSKA (reference sequence).

This clonotype was counted once. The CDR3 DNA sequence: TGTGCCAGTGCCCGGGGGGACCCCAATCAGCCCCAGCATTTT. Translation gives CASARGDPNQPQHF. The chain couples TRBV19 to TRBJ1-5, with D possibly being TRBD1 (5 bases). The germline gives CDR1 LNHDA, CDR2 SQIVND (reference sequence). The CDR3 length is 14 residues. V dropped 8 bases and J dropped 3 bases, with 14 bases sitting between them. Full variable domain (missing parts from reference TRBV19 and TRBJ1-5): DGGITQSPKYLFRKEGQNVTLSCEQNLNHDAMYWYRQDPGQGLRLIYYSQIVNDFQKGDIAEGYSVSREKKESFPLTVTSAQKNPTAFYLCASARGDPNQPQHFGDGTRLSIL.

Ten or more counts support this clonotype. The chain uses TRBV15 and TRBJ1-4; D call uncertain. Germline values: CDR1 LNHNV, CDR2 YYDKDF (reference sequence). This CDR3 is 14 amino acids long. Trimming removed 0 bases at V and 7 bases at J, with 9 bases between. This CDR3 is CATSREKFGEKLFF. CDR3 nucleotides: TGTGCCACCAGCAGAGAGAAGTTCGGTGAAAAACTGTTTTTT.

In this sample, this clonotype turned up a few times. The chain joins TRBV5-8 to TRBJ1-1, with D perhaps TRBD1 (5 bases). V gave up 5 bases and J gave up 1 base, with 15 bases separating them. Germline V gene data show CDR1 as SGHTS and CDR2 as YDEGEE. The length of the CDR3 is 15 residues. CDR3 DNA: TGTGCCAGCAGACTCTTCGGGGGATCGAACACTGAAGCTTTCTTT. It translates to CASRLFGGSNTEAFF.

Details on this clonotype: This sequence may be a read error, since a much larger clone differs from it by one base. The CDR3 ends on some other residue instead of the conserved phenylalanine or tryptophan, so this is likely a read error. V and J are TRBV20-1 and TRBJ1-1, with a possible D match to TRBD1 (6 bases). Germline CDR1 is DFQATT and CDR2 is SNEGSKA (reference sequence). The CDR3 extends over 14 amino acids. Trimming took 1 base from V and 5 from J, leaving 14 bases between them. This CDR3 reads CSARADSRATEAFL. The CDR3 DNA sequence: TGCAGTGCTAGAGCGGACAGTAGGGCGACTGAAGCTTTCCTT.

The sample holds many counts of this clonotype. This chain joins TRBV4-1 and TRBJ2-7; the D gene is possibly TRBD2 (6 bases). The CDR3 is made up of 14 amino acids. Germline V CDR1 and CDR2: MGHRA, YSYEKL. V shed 4 bases and J shed 0 bases, with 10 bases lying between them. The CDR3 sequence is CASSPGLLSYEQYF. The CDR3 bases are TGCGCCAGCAGCCCGGGACTTCTCTCCTACGAGCAGTACTTC.

The V and J genes are TRBV19 and TRBJ1-5; no firm D call. Germline values: CDR1 LNHDA, CDR2 SQIVND (reference sequence). The V end was cut by 9 bases, the J end by 2 bases, with 11 bases between. The CDR3 runs to 13 residues. CDR3 coding DNA: TGTGCCAGCACCGGACGGGGCAATCAGCCCCAGCATTTT. It specifies CASTGRGNQPQHF.

Comments on this clonotype: This may be a read error, as it is one base from a much larger clone. The chain recombines TRBV6-6 with TRBJ2-7; TRBD1 or TRBD2 may be the D gene (6 bases each). The CDR3 runs to 15 residues. V shed 4 bases and J shed 6 bases, with 19 bases lying between them. Germline values: CDR1 MNHNY, CDR2 SVGAGI (reference sequence). As DNA, the CDR3 is TGTGCCAGCAGTTCAGGGACGGGGGCATTGAGCGAGCAGTACTTC. Amino acids: CASSSGTGALSEQYF.

In its sample, this clonotype was seen many times. The CDR3 region has the DNA TGTGCCATCAGTACAGCGGACATGAACACTGAAGCTTTCTTT. This codes for CAISTADMNTEAFF. The rearrangement uses TRBV10-3 and TRBJ1-1, with a possible D match to TRBD1 (5 bases). The CDR3 loop spans 14 amino acids. Trimming took off 5 bases at V and 0 bases at J, with 10 bases between the two ends. Germline values: CDR1 ENHRY, CDR2 SYGVKD.

This clonotype came up many times. The J gene is TRBJ1-2, the V gene TRBV7-3, with D uncertain. The CDR3 is made up of 13 amino acids. In germline, CDR1 is SGHTA, CDR2 FQGTGA. V lost 3 bases, J lost 8 bases, and 13 bases lay in between. The CDR3 here is CASSLGGRQGYTF. For the CDR3, the DNA is TGTGCCAGCAGCTTGGGCGGGCGTCAAGGCTACACCTTC.

This clonotype was detected many times. The gene calls are TRBV5-8 and TRBJ2-7, with 8 bases that match TRBD2. The trim removed 4 bases at V and 9 bases at J, leaving 6 bases unmatched. Germline values: CDR1 SGHTS, CDR2 YDEGEE. The CDR3 loop spans 12 amino acids. The DNA of the CDR3 is TGTGCCAGCAGCCTAAGCGGGAGCCGGCAGTACTTC. As protein: CASSLSGSRQYF.

This clonotype has a handful of counts. V is TRBV19 and J is TRBJ1-1; D unclear. This CDR3 spans 13 amino acids. Germline CDR1 LNHDA, CDR2 SQIVND (reference sequence). The V end was cut by 4 bases, the J end by 2 bases, with 8 bases between. CDR3 protein: CASSTTDNTEAFF. The CDR3 nucleotides are TGTGCCAGTAGTACGACTGATAACACTGAAGCTTTCTTT.

This clonotype was counted between two and nine times. The chain combines TRBV5-1 with TRBJ2-2; D may match TRBD1 or TRBD2 (5 bases each). CDR1 and CDR2 from the germline V gene are SGHRS and YFSETQ. V lost 3 bases and J lost 3, with 15 bases in between. The CDR3 has 16 residues. CDR3 nucleotide sequence: TGCGCCAGCAGCTCCGCACAAGGGACCTACACCGGGGAGCTGTTTTTT. It codes for CASSSAQGTYTGELFF.

This chain uses TRBV25-1 with TRBJ1-1; D is unclear. This CDR3 contains 16 residues. In germline, CDR1 is MGHDK, CDR2 SYGVNS. V was shortened by 3 bases and J by 4 bases, with 18 bases between the two germline ends. In nucleotides, the CDR3 is TGTGCCAGCAGTGAGGGAGACACGACTCCGGCCACTGAAGCTTTCTTT. Encoded protein: CASSEGDTTPATEAFF.

The V call is TRBV15, the J call TRBJ1-5, with 7 bases that match TRBD1. The germline V gene encodes CDR1 LNHNV and CDR2 YYDKDF (reference sequence). The CDR3 consists of 15 residues. V gave up 3 bases and J gave up 0 bases; unmatched junction bases: 2. CDR3 in amino acids: CATSSGTVSNQPQHF. The CDR3 DNA sequence: TGTGCCACCAGCAGCGGGACAGTTAGCAATCAGCCCCAGCATTTT.

The chain is built from TRBV25-1 and TRBJ2-7; 7 positions match TRBD2. The CDR3 loop spans 14 amino acids. V shed 7 bases, J shed 5 bases, and the junction held 11 bases outside the gene matches. Per the germline V gene, CDR1 is MGHDK and CDR2 is SYGVNS. The CDR3 DNA reads as TGTGCCAGCACCAACTGGGGGGGGATCGACGAGCAGTACTTC. Encoded protein: CASTNWGGIDEQYF.

This clonotype was picked up a small number of times. This chain links TRBV7-6 with TRBJ1-3, with a tentative D call TRBD1 (5 bases). The V gene lost 5 bases and the J gene lost 2 bases, with 19 bases spanning the gap. The CDR3 is made up of 17 amino acids. The V gene's germline CDR1 is SGHVS and CDR2 FNYEAQ. CDR3 nucleotide sequence: TGTGCCAGCAGCCTGCATCTACCTCAGGGTACTGGAAACACCATATATTTT. Residues: CASSLHLPQGTGNTIYF.

Turning to this clonotype: The junction differs from germline at one of its ends, possibly a read error. V gene TRBV29-1 combines with J gene TRBJ1-1; D might be TRBD1 (6 bases). There are 11 residues in the CDR3. Germline V gene lookup returns CDR1 SQVTM and CDR2 ANQGSEA. DNA for the CDR3: TGCGGCGTGAACAGGGCCACTGAAGCTTTCTTT. This translates into CGVNRATEAFF. The variable domain in full, completed from reference TRBV29-1 and TRBJ1-1, reads SAVISQKPSRDICQRGTSLTIQCQVDSQVTMMFWYRQQPGQSLTLIATANQGSEATYESGFVIDKFPISRPNLTFSTLTVSNMSPEDSSIYLCGVNRATEAFFGQGTRLTVV.